The rows below give T cell receptor beta chains drawn from one sample of a study of Ad26.COV2.S vaccination and SARS-CoV-2 variants. Generated by immunoSEQ multiplex PCR, the TCRdb table keeps only in-frame clones and is missing some. The table lists roughly 450,000 clones, around 90% of them singletons. Sequencing was performed on peripheral blood, taken in a trial of Ad26.COV2.S vaccine versus placebo. These receptors were collected from a person between 18 and 65 years old who received the Ad26.COV2.S COVID-19 vaccine or a placebo. Each CDR3 is given with its conserved first and last residue. A D gene is named only where the DNA matches it firmly. Only some rows state a clone size, as once, few, many or a class for expanded clones.

TRBV15	.	.	TRBJ1-1	CATSRSTGSNTEAFF	TGTGCCACCAGCAGATCCACAGGGTCGAACACTGAAGCTTTCTTT
TRBV21-1	.	.	TRBJ2-6	CASSKVIPWLSGANVLTF	TGTGCCAGCAGCAAAGTTATTCCGTGGCTTTCTGGGGCCAACGTCCTGACTTTC
TRBV5-4	.	.	TRBJ2-1	CASSPAADSYNEQFF	TGTGCCAGCAGCCCTGCAGCGGACTCCTACAATGAGCAGTTCTTC
TRBV9	.	.	TRBJ2-6	CASSVFPGANVLTF	TGTGCCAGCAGCGTATTTCCTGGGGCCAACGTCCTGACTTTC
TRBV29-1	.	TRBD2	TRBJ2-1	CSVQEWGGSSYNEQFF	TGCAGCGTCCAGGAGTGGGGCGGGAGCTCCTACAATGAGCAGTTCTTC
TRBV27	.	.	TRBJ2-1	CASALTTRGEQFF	TGTGCCAGCGCCCTTACAACTAGGGGAGAGCAGTTCTTC
TRBV19	.	.	TRBJ1-1	CASSIARGSTEAFF	TGTGCCAGTAGTATAGCCAGGGGAAGCACTGAAGCTTTCTTT
TRBV5-6	once	TRBD1	TRBJ2-7	CASSSDRGSYEQYF	TGTGCCAGCAGCTCCGACAGGGGATCCTACGAGCAGTACTTC
TRBV5-6	.	.	TRBJ1-2	CASSLAATPNYGYTF	TGTGCCAGCAGCTTGGCGGCAACACCTAACTATGGCTACACCTTC
TRBV5-6	.	.	TRBJ2-1	CASSLYSGNEQFF	TGTGCCAGCAGCTTGTATTCGGGCAATGAGCAGTTCTTC